These 27 T cell receptor beta chains originate from one sample sequenced in a study of blood T cell repertoires in COVID-19 (dated by TCRdb to about 2020). Library preparation used the immunoSEQ multiplex PCR assay. The clones in this table, taken by TCRdb from immuneACCESS, are in-frame only. Not every clone is retained; where verified, under half of the shortfall comes from an unresolved V gene, and the cause of the rest is unknown. The sample data list about 170,000 clones, and about 86% of these were observed just once. Clones ranked in the top ten supply under 3% of the sample. The specimen was peripheral blood. Receptor source: a human donor with acute or convalescent COVID-19. The donor label of this sample is uncertain.

This rearrangement joins TRBV5-1 to TRBJ2-7; perhaps TRBD1 as D (6 bases). V lost 4 bases and J lost 5, with 19 bases in between. Germline CDR1 is SGHRS and CDR2 is YFSETQ. This CDR3 comprises 15 residues. The chain's CDR3 is CASSRRAGTNNEQYF. DNA of the CDR3: TGCGCCAGCAGCAGGCGAGCCGGGACAAACAACGAGCAGTACTTC.

The rearrangement links TRBV6-6 to TRBJ1-4, with D maybe TRBD1 (5 bases). V dropped 4 bases and J dropped 5 bases, with 14 bases sitting between them. Per germline, CDR1 MNHNY and CDR2 SVGAGI (reference sequence). The CDR3 length is 15 residues. The CDR3: CASSFGRALNEKLFF. In DNA, the CDR3 is TGTGCCAGCAGTTTTGGCAGGGCCTTAAATGAAAAACTGTTTTTT.

This chain connects TRBV5-1 to TRBJ2-1; 7 bases are a match to TRBD1. V was pared by 4 bases and J by 4 bases, with 8 bases of the junction left unmatched. Germline V gives CDR1 SGHRS, CDR2 YFSETQ. This CDR3 comprises 15 residues. Here the CDR3 DNA reads TGCGCCAGCAGCCCAACCTCGGGACAGTACAATGAGCAGTTCTTC. This translates into CASSPTSGQYNEQFF.

The chain recombines TRBV3-1 (or the pseudogene TRBV3-2) with TRBJ2-1; D perhaps matches TRBD2 (6 bases). Looked up from germline, CDR1 is LGHDT and CDR2 is YNNKEL (reference sequence). The germline V and J ends were trimmed by 3 bases and 10 bases, with 10 bases remaining between them. The CDR3 extends over 12 amino acids. CDR3 nucleotide sequence: TGTGCCAGCAGCCAGAAGCGGGTAGAGCAGTTCTTC. This encodes CASSQKRVEQFF.

The chain links TRBV6-5 to TRBJ2-2, with TRBD2 identical over 8 bases. Germline assignment: CDR1 MNHEY and CDR2 SVGAGI. The CDR3 sequence is 15 residues long. V shed 4 bases, J shed 4 bases, and the junction held 5 bases outside the gene matches. The CDR3 protein is CASSLNSGATGELFF. In DNA, the CDR3 is TGTGCCAGCAGTTTGAATAGCGGGGCCACCGGGGAGCTGTTTTTT.

The chain is built from TRBV5-1 and TRBJ2-3; the match to TRBD1 covers 12 bases. J lost 0 bases, V lost 1 base, and 6 bases had no gene match. CDR3 length: 18 amino acids. Germline V gene data show CDR1 as SGHRS and CDR2 as YFSETQ. This chain's CDR3 is CASSLWGQGAVSTDTQYF. DNA of the CDR3: TGCGCCAGCAGCTTGTGGGGACAGGGGGCCGTGAGCACAGATACGCAGTATTTT.

The rearrangement joins TRBV6-2 or TRBV6-3 to TRBJ2-7, with TRBD1 matching 7 bases. The V segment lost 2 bases and the J segment 0 bases; nucleotides outside the gene matches: 4. The V gene's germline CDR1 is MNHEY and CDR2 SVGEGT. This CDR3 has 15 amino acids. The chain's CDR3 is CASSYETGLSYEQYF. The CDR3 region has the DNA TGTGCCAGCAGTTACGAGACAGGGCTCTCCTACGAGCAGTACTTC.

V usage is TRBV7-3 and J usage is TRBJ2-1, with TRBD2 as a possible D gene (5 bases). There are 15 residues in the CDR3. Germline values: CDR1 SGHTA, CDR2 FQGTGA. The V gene lost 1 base and the J gene lost 3 bases, with 10 bases spanning the gap. The CDR3 coding sequence is TGTGCCAGCAGCTTAATTCGCAGCGGCTACAATGAGCAGTTCTTC. This sequence encodes CASSLIRSGYNEQFF.

J is TRBJ1-2 and V is TRBV7-2; D is possibly TRBD1 (6 bases). The V end lost 6 bases, the J end lost 9 bases, and 11 bases lay between the germline ends. The CDR3 covers 11 residues. CDR1 is SGHTA and CDR2 is FQGNSA in the germline V gene. This CDR3 reads CASSRQGSYTF. The CDR3 region has the DNA TGTGCCAGCAGTCGTCAGGGGAGCTACACCTTC.

The chain employs TRBV21-1 and TRBJ1-2. TRBV21-1 is marked as a pseudogene. The CDR3 consists of 12 residues. In DNA, the CDR3 is TGTGCCAGCAGCAAAGTTCGGGATGGCTACACCTTC. Protein sequence: CASSKVRDGYTF.

The chain uses TRBV19 and TRBJ1-2, with TRBD1 identical over 7 bases. Germline-derived CDR1 and CDR2 are LNHDA and SQIVND (reference sequence). This CDR3 comprises 14 residues. The J segment lost 6 bases and the V segment lost 3 bases, leaving 7 bases of the junction unmatched. CDR3 in amino acids: CASSMDRWDHGYTF. The CDR3 nucleotides are TGTGCCAGTAGTATGGACAGGTGGGATCATGGCTACACCTTC.

The chain is built from TRBV6-5 and TRBJ1-6; D possibly corresponds to TRBD1 (5 bases). Trimming removed 8 bases from V and 8 bases from J, with 16 bases in between. This CDR3 has 14 residues. The germline V gene encodes CDR1 MNHEY and CDR2 SVGAGI. The CDR3 DNA is TGTGCCAGCTCCGCGGGGGACCTCGATTCACCCCTCCACTTT. This gives the protein CASSAGDLDSPLHF.

This clone is a singleton in its sample. The V call is TRBV7-2, the J call TRBJ2-1; D call uncertain. Germline V gives CDR1 SGHTA, CDR2 FQGNSA. The CDR3 length is 14 residues. Trimming removed 0 bases at V and 8 bases at J, with 11 bases between. CDR3 amino acids: CASSLALTGYEQFF. The CDR3 DNA follows: TGTGCCAGCAGCTTAGCTCTTACCGGGTATGAGCAGTTCTTC.

V usage is TRBV19 and J usage is TRBJ1-6, with 7 nucleotides matching TRBD1. CDR1 is LNHDA and CDR2 is SQIVND in the germline V gene (reference sequence). Trimming removed 2 bases from V and 8 bases from J; junction bases left unmatched: 6. This CDR3 spans 15 amino acids. CDR3 in amino acids: CASSITWQGDSPLHF. In DNA, the CDR3 is TGTGCCAGTAGTATAACCTGGCAGGGGGATTCACCCCTCCACTTT.

V and J are TRBV3-1 (or the pseudogene TRBV3-2) and TRBJ1-6, with TRBD1 as a possible D gene (5 bases). The CDR3 totals 13 residues. With 2 bases removed from V and 9 bases from J, the gap between germline ends came to 8 bases. Germline V gene data show CDR1 as LGHDT and CDR2 as YNNKEL (reference sequence). CDR3 nucleotides: TGTGCCAGCAGCCAATCCAGGGTTTCACCCCTCCACTTT. Its protein product is CASSQSRVSPLHF.

This rearrangement joins TRBV29-1 to TRBJ2-7, with D perhaps TRBD1 (5 bases). CDR1 is SQVTM, CDR2 ANQGSEA, per germline. Trimming took off 3 bases at V and 6 bases at J, with 21 bases between the two ends. This CDR3 region has 15 residues. CDR3 amino acids: CSVDSDKGFVGEQYF. In DNA, the CDR3 is TGCAGCGTTGATTCGGACAAGGGTTTCGTGGGCGAGCAGTACTTC.

The rearrangement links TRBV7-3 to TRBJ1-1; no reliable D call. V was cut by 3 bases and J by 2 bases, with 16 bases left in between. The germline gives CDR1 SGHTA, CDR2 FQGTGA. The CDR3 runs to 16 residues. The CDR3 nucleotides read TGTGCCAGCAGCTTCCAACCCCTAGGGAGCAACACTGAAGCTTTCTTT. Encoded protein: CASSFQPLGSNTEAFF.

The V gene is TRBV9, the J gene TRBJ1-5, with 8 bases identical to TRBD1. The CDR3 loop spans 14 amino acids. Germline V CDR1 and CDR2: SGDLS, YYNGEE. The V gene end was trimmed by 3 bases and the J gene end by 3 bases; junction bases not matched to a gene: 2. Here the CDR3 DNA reads TGTGCCAGCAGCGAACAGGGGGACAATCAGCCCCAGCATTTT. Translating it yields CASSEQGDNQPQHF.

The chain joins TRBV27 to TRBJ1-6, with 7 bases that match TRBD1. Germline loops: CDR1 MNHEY, CDR2 SMNVEV (reference sequence). V trimming: 4 bases; J trimming: 10 bases; junction bases outside the gene matches: 10. CDR3 length: 15 amino acids. The CDR3 loop is CASSSLTGAGSPLHF. In DNA, the CDR3 is TGTGCCAGCAGTTCCCTCACAGGGGCGGGGTCACCCCTCCACTTT.

V gene TRBV27 combines with J gene TRBJ1-5; D not certain. The CDR3 is 17 amino acids. V was trimmed by 5 bases and J by 2 bases, leaving 19 bases between them. In germline, CDR1 is MNHEY, CDR2 SMNVEV (reference sequence). The CDR3 nucleotides read TGTGCCAGCAGTCCCTGGAGGGTAAAGAGAGGCAATCAGCCCCAGCATTTT. This encodes CASSPWRVKRGNQPQHF.

The chain has TRBV7-8 and TRBJ1-4; D remains unclear. This CDR3 region has 12 residues. The germline gives CDR1 SGHVS, CDR2 FQNEAQ. Trimming removed 5 bases from V and 10 bases from J, with 11 bases in between. The CDR3 nucleotides read TGTGCCAGCAGCCCCCCCCGAGGAAAACTGTTTTTT. Protein product: CASSPPRGKLFF.

The chain joins TRBV11-3 to TRBJ2-7, with 13 bases lining up with TRBD2. Trimming took 5 bases from V and 1 from J; bases not matched to a gene: 8. Germline V gene sequence: CDR1 SGHNT, CDR2 YENEEA. The CDR3 loop spans 17 amino acids. CDR3 sequence reads: CASSPGLAGKGSYEQYF. The CDR3 nucleotides are TGTGCCAGCAGCCCGGGACTAGCGGGGAAAGGGTCCTACGAGCAGTACTTC.

V usage is TRBV29-1 and J usage is TRBJ1-5; 7 bases line up with TRBD1. Trimming took 4 bases from V and 4 from J; bases not matched to a gene: 7. Germline lookup yields CDR1 SQVTM and CDR2 ANQGSEA. This CDR3 is built from 14 residues. The CDR3 here is CSVVSGTANQPQHF. CDR3 DNA sequence: TGCAGCGTTGTTAGTGGGACAGCTAATCAGCCCCAGCATTTT.

The chain combines TRBV2 with TRBJ1-1; tentatively, D is TRBD1 (6 bases). The CDR3 extends over 13 amino acids. V gave up 2 bases and J gave up 7 bases, with 11 bases separating them. The V gene's germline CDR1 is SNHLY and CDR2 FYNNEI. CDR3 nucleotides: TGTGCCAGCAGTGAACGGGGGGCAGGTGAAGCTTTCTTT. Translation gives CASSERGAGEAFF.

This clone appeared a few times. This sample also contains other DNA sequences that code for the same CDR3. This chain joins TRBV3-1 (or the pseudogene TRBV3-2) and TRBJ1-1; D gene uncertain. V lost 3 bases, J lost 2 bases, and 4 bases lay in between. CDR1 LGHDT and CDR2 YNNKEL come from the germline V gene (reference sequence). There are 12 residues in the CDR3. CDR3 sequence (DNA): TGTGCCAGCAGCCAGCGAAACACTGAAGCTTTCTTT. Translated, it gives CASSQRNTEAFF.

This chain connects TRBV27 to TRBJ1-2; D is undetermined. Between the trimmed V and J ends, which lost 3 bases and 2 bases, there was a span of 16 bases. Germline V CDR1 and CDR2: MNHEY, SMNVEV (reference sequence). The CDR3 length is 16 residues. The CDR3 protein is CASSFVRGWVNYGYTF. DNA for the CDR3: TGTGCCAGCAGTTTCGTCCGGGGATGGGTGAACTATGGCTACACCTTC.

V and J are TRBV11-3 and TRBJ1-1; 7 nucleotides agree with TRBD1. The germline V gene encodes CDR1 SGHNT and CDR2 YENEEA. Losses at the gene ends were 5 bases for V and 5 bases for J; bases not matched to a gene: 5. The CDR3 loop spans 13 amino acids. CDR3 residues: CASSQGGRTEAFF. DNA of the CDR3: TGTGCCAGCAGCCAAGGGGGCCGTACTGAAGCTTTCTTT.